This TCR beta chain was observed in a study of T cell repertoires in cytomegalovirus infection. Study-level information: Evidence of both CMV infection and a matching HLA type came from public TCR beta signatures. General observations from the study: Public TCR beta family frequency separated CMV-and-HLA carriers, including in an independent cohort.

Via MiXCR, TCRdb re-called the reads, giving one row per CDR3 protein. The data contain about 740,000 distinct CDR3 sequences, roughly 35% of them seen just once; the ten biggest clones take up under 3%. In regard to this clonotype: The antigen is unknown.

V was pared by 3 bases and J by 2 bases, with 20 bases between. This CDR3 has 17 residues. Germline lookup yields CDR1 MNHNS and CDR2 SASEGT. The chain links TRBV6-1 to TRBJ2-7, with D tentatively TRBD1 (6 bases). The sequencing sample was made of PBMCs. The receptor comes from a human donor in good health (CMV status not recorded). Some clones in this sample may be carry-over from other donors' samples. The CDR3 here is CASSDPTGRLGTYEQYF. Here the CDR3 DNA reads TGTGCCAGCAGTGACCCCACAGGGCGTCTTGGGACCTACGAGCAGTACTTC.